This T cell receptor beta chain was captured in a study of cytomegalovirus exposure and HLA in healthy donors. The CDR3 runs 14 residues. Vbeta (60) and Jbeta (13) primers were used in the PCR. Sequencing used immunoSEQ multiplex PCR; TCRdb keeps in-frame clones, though not all of them. Of some 180,000 clones listed, approximately 82% are singletons. This sequence joins TRBV21-1 and TRBJ2-5; the D call in the table, TRBD1, was not verified against the DNA. TRBV21-1 is an annotated pseudogene. This clonotype originated in a woman between 18 and 29 years old in good health and CMV-seronegative. Material: PBMCs. DNA for the CDR3: TGTGCCAGCATTAGGGGGCAGGGCCAAGAGACCCAGTACTTC. Its protein is CASIRGQGQETQYF.